The 16 T cell receptor beta chains below come from one sample, sequenced in a study of shared clonotypes between healthy human individuals. Profiled with immunoSEQ multiplex PCR; TCRdb holds only in-frame clones, not every one. The data hold approximately 1.5 million clones, with around 98% observed a single time. The sample comprised naive CD4+ T cells sorted from blood. Subset noted: CD45RA+ positively selected. The source of these receptors is a man aged 25 to 40 in good health.

This clone was observed once. The CDR3 DNA reads as TGTGCCAGCAGTGGCGGGACAGGGGACTCTGGGGCCAACGTCCTGACTTTC. Its translation is CASSGGTGDSGANVLTF. The V call is TRBV25-1, the J call TRBJ2-6; TRBD1 matches at 10 bases. The CDR3 loop spans 17 amino acids. After removal of 4 bases from V and 0 bases from J, the junction contained 3 bases not matched to a gene. The germline V gene encodes CDR1 MGHDK and CDR2 SYGVNS.

This chain links TRBV6-6 with TRBJ1-1, with 9 bases matching TRBD1. V was clipped by 8 bases and J by 5 bases; unmatched bases: 9. In germline, CDR1 is MNHNY, CDR2 SVGAGI (reference sequence). The CDR3 is made up of 14 amino acids. As DNA, the CDR3 is TGTGCCAGCGATACGACAGGGGGGCTAACTGAAGCTTTCTTT. Its translation: CASDTTGGLTEAFF.

The V gene is TRBV7-9, the J gene TRBJ1-1; D is ambiguous. The V gene lost 4 bases and the J gene lost 2 bases, with 20 bases spanning the gap. Germline CDR1 and CDR2: SEHNR and FQNEAQ (reference sequence). The CDR3 contains 17 residues. The CDR3 DNA follows: TGTGCCAGCAGCTCCTTCAACACAGAGCGCATTAACACTGAAGCTTTCTTT. Residues: CASSSFNTERINTEAFF.

The chain employs TRBV5-4 and TRBJ2-1; the match to TRBD2 covers 10 bases. This CDR3 has 15 residues. In germline, CDR1 is SGHNT, CDR2 YYREEE (reference sequence). After removal of 7 bases from V and 4 bases from J, the junction contained 8 bases not matched to a gene. CDR3 protein: CASFPGTSDYNEQFF. The CDR3, as DNA: TGTGCCAGCTTCCCTGGGACTAGCGATTACAATGAGCAGTTCTTC.

This clone appeared a single time. This chain uses TRBV6-1 with TRBJ1-1; D might be TRBD1 (6 bases). Trimming stripped 5 bases from V and 0 bases from J, with 10 bases between. The CDR3 extends over 14 amino acids. Per germline, CDR1 MNHNS and CDR2 SASEGT. CDR3 loop: CASSWTAMNTEAFF. DNA of the CDR3: TGTGCCAGCAGTTGGACAGCAATGAACACTGAAGCTTTCTTT.

The chain links TRBV7-2 to TRBJ2-1; D gene uncertain. CDR3 length: 14 residues. Per the germline V gene, CDR1 is SGHTA and CDR2 is FQGNSA. V dropped 0 bases and J dropped 7 bases, with 10 bases sitting between them. The CDR3 DNA sequence: TGTGCCAGCAGCTTAGCGCCCTCTAAAAATGAGCAGTTCTTC. This encodes CASSLAPSKNEQFF.

The rearrangement uses TRBV28 and TRBJ2-5; D perhaps matches TRBD2 (6 bases). This CDR3 is 13 amino acids long. Trimming cost V 7 bases and J 4 bases, with 13 bases left between them. Germline V CDR1 and CDR2: MDHEN, SYDVKM. The CDR3 reads CASIKRARETQYF. CDR3 nucleotides: TGTGCCAGCATCAAGCGGGCCCGAGAGACCCAGTACTTC.

The rearrangement uses TRBV5-4 and TRBJ1-2; maybe TRBD1 (5 bases). Trimming took 5 bases from V and 2 from J, leaving 19 bases between them. Germline CDR1 is SGHNT and CDR2 is YYREEE (reference sequence). The CDR3 is made up of 16 amino acids. The CDR3 DNA reads as TGTGCCAGCAGTCGAACTACGGGACGGCCAAACTATGGCTACACCTTC. It encodes CASSRTTGRPNYGYTF.

This sequence joins TRBV28 and TRBJ2-5; no firm D call. The CDR3 covers 15 residues. From germline, CDR1 is MDHEN and CDR2 SYDVKM. Trimming took 3 bases from V and 4 from J, leaving 15 bases between them. The CDR3 is CASSFVIEYRETQYF. CDR3 bases: TGTGCCAGCAGTTTCGTAATCGAGTACCGAGAGACCCAGTACTTC.

The chain combines TRBV7-9 with TRBJ2-1; D remains ambiguous. Germline CDR1 SEHNR, CDR2 FQNEAQ (reference sequence). The V gene lost 7 bases and the J gene lost 5 bases, with 24 bases spanning the gap. This CDR3 has 17 residues. This CDR3 is CASTSRSSLLFHNEQFF. The CDR3 DNA sequence: TGTGCCAGCACCTCGAGAAGTTCCCTGCTCTTTCACAATGAGCAGTTCTTC.

This chain links TRBV7-9 with TRBJ2-3, with D possibly being TRBD1 (5 bases). Trimming shortened V by 5 bases and J by 0 bases, and 18 bases separated the two germline ends. The germline V gene encodes CDR1 SEHNR and CDR2 FQNEAQ (reference sequence). The CDR3 consists of 17 residues. The CDR3 sequence: CASSARPLGPSTDTQYF. The CDR3 DNA follows: TGTGCCAGCAGCGCTCGACCTTTGGGGCCTAGCACAGATACGCAGTATTTT. The full variable domain, in which reference TRBV7-9 and TRBJ2-3 provide the parts outside the CDR3, is DTGVSQNPRHKITKRGQNVTFRCDPISEHNRLYWYRQTLGQGPEFLTYFQNEAQLEKSRLLSDRFSAERPKGSFSTLEIQRTEQGDSAMYLCASSARPLGPSTDTQYFGPGTRLTVL.

The genes are TRBV25-1 and TRBJ2-7; tentative D call: TRBD2 (5 bases). Per the germline V gene, CDR1 is MGHDK and CDR2 is SYGVNS. With 2 bases removed from V and 6 bases from J, the gap between germline ends came to 14 bases. CDR3 length equals 14 residues. In DNA form, the CDR3 reads TGTGCCAGCAGTGAAACGCTAGCCTTTGGCGAGCAGTACTTC. It encodes CASSETLAFGEQYF.

This chain links TRBV11-3 with TRBJ2-5; D ambiguous. The ends were cut back, 5 bases at V and 5 bases at J, with 12 bases in the middle. Germline assignment: CDR1 SGHNT and CDR2 YENEEA. The CDR3 contains 13 residues. CDR3 coding DNA: TGTGCCAGCAGCGCCGGAGTGTTGGAGACCCAGTACTTC. Translating gives CASSAGVLETQYF.

This clone was seen a single time. J is TRBJ2-1 and V is TRBV6-5; D is perhaps TRBD1 (6 bases). The V gene lost 5 bases and the J gene lost 10 bases, with 12 bases spanning the gap. This CDR3 has 12 residues. From germline, CDR1 is MNHEY and CDR2 SVGAGI. The chain's CDR3 is CASSQTGKEQFF. CDR3 nucleotides: TGTGCCAGCAGTCAAACAGGGAAAGAGCAGTTCTTC.

The chain uses TRBV2 and TRBJ2-7; D remains unclear. This CDR3 comprises 10 residues. With 3 bases removed from V and 9 bases from J, the gap between germline ends came to 6 bases. From germline, CDR1 is SNHLY and CDR2 FYNNEI. DNA of the CDR3: TGTGCCAGCAGTGATCTGGCGCAGTACTTC. Protein product: CASSDLAQYF.

For the CDR3, the DNA is TGCACCCCCAACAGGGATGAGACCCAGTACTTC. Its translation is CTPNRDETQYF. The chain employs TRBV20-1 and TRBJ2-5, with TRBD1 as a possible D gene (6 bases). Per germline, CDR1 DFQATT and CDR2 SNEGSKA (reference sequence). This CDR3 has 11 amino acids.